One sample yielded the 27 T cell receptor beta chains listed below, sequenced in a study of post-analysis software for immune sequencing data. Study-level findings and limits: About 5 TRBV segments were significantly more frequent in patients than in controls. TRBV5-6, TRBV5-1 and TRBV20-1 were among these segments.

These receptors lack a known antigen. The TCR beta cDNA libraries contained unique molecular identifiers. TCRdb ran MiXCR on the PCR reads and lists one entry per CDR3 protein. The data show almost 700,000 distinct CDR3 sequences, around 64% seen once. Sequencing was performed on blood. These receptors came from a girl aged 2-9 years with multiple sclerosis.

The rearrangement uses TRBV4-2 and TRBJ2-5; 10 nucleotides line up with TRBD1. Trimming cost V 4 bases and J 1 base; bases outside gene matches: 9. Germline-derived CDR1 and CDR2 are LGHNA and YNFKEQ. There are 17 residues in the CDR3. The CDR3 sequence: CASSLRQGAKGQETQYF. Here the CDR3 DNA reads TGTGCCAGCAGCCTTCGACAGGGGGCGAAGGGCCAAGAGACCCAGTACTTC.

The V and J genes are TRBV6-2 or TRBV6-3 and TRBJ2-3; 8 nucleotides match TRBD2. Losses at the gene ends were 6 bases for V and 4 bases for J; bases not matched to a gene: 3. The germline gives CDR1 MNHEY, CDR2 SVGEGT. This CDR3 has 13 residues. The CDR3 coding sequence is TGTGCCAGCAGAAGCGGGGGCCCAGATACGCAGTATTTT. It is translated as CASRSGGPDTQYF.

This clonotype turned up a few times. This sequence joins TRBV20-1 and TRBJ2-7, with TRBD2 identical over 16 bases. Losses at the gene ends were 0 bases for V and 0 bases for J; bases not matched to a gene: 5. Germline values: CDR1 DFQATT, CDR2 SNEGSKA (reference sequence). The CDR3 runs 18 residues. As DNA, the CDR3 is TGCAGTGCTAGAGACGGGACTAGCGGGAGGGGGGGCTCCTACGAGCAGTACTTC. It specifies CSARDGTSGRGGSYEQYF.

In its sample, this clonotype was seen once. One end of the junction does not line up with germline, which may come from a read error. This chain's CDR3 is CASENAAGTGGGYSYTF. CDR3 coding DNA: TGTGCCAGTGAGAATGCAGCCGGGACAGGGGGCGGCTATAGCTACACCTTC. This chain connects TRBV11-3 to TRBJ1-2; 12 nucleotides match TRBD1. Germline V CDR1 and CDR2: SGHNT, YENEEA. The CDR3 has 17 residues.

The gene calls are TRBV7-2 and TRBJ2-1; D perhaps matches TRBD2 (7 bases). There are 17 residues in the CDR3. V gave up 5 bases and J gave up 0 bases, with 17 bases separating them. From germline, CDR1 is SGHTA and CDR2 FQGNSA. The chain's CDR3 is CASSKTAGTLSYNEQFF. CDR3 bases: TGTGCCAGCAGCAAAACAGCGGGGACACTCTCCTACAATGAGCAGTTCTTC.

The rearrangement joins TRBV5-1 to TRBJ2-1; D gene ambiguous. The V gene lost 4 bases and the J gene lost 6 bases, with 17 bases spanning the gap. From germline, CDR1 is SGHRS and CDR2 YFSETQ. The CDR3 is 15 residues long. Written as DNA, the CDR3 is TGCGCCAGCAGCCTTTTGAGCAGTCCCCCCAATGAGCAGTTCTTC. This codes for CASSLLSSPPNEQFF.

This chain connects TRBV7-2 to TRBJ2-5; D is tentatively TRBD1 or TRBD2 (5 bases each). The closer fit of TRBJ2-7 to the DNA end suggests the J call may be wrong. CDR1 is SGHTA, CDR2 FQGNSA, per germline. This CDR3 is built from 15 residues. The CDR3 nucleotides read TGTGCCAGCAGCTTGGGGGTTGTCGGGTCCTACGAGCAGTACTTC. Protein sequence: CASSLGVVGSYEQYF.

The CDR3 loop is CSASPGQAFQETQYF. In DNA, the CDR3 is TGCAGCGCAAGCCCTGGACAGGCGTTTCAAGAGACCCAGTACTTC. The gene calls are TRBV29-1 and TRBJ2-5, with TRBD1 identical over 7 bases. J gave up 2 bases and V 7 bases, and 13 bases lay outside the gene matches. The CDR3 extends over 15 amino acids. CDR1 and CDR2 from the germline V gene are SQVTM and ANQGSEA.

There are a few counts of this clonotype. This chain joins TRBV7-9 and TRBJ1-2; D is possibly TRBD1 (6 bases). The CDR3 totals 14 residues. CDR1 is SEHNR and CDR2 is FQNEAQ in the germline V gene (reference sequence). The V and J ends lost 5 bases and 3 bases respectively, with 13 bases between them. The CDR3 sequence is CASSPHKGDYGYTF. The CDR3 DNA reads TGTGCCAGCAGCCCCCACAAGGGGGACTATGGCTACACCTTC.

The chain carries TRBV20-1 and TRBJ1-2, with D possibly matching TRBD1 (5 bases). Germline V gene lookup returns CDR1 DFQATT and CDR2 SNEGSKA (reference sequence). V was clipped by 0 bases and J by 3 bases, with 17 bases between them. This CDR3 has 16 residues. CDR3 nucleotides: TGCAGTGCTAGAGAGTATGACAGAACTATCGACTATGGCTACACCTTC. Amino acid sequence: CSAREYDRTIDYGYTF.

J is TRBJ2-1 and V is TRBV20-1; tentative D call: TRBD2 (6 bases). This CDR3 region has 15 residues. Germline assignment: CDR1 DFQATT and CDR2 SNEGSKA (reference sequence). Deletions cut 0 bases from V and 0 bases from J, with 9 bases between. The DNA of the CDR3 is TGCAGTGCTAGAGATGGGCGGGGCTCCTACAATGAGCAGTTCTTC. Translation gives CSARDGRGSYNEQFF.

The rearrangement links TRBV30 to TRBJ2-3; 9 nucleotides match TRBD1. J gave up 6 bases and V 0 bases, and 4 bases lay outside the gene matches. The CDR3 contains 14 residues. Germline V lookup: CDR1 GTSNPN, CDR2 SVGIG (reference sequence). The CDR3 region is CAWSVSGTGDTQYF. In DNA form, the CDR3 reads TGTGCCTGGAGTGTATCGGGGACAGGGGATACGCAGTATTTT.

Here the CDR3 reads CASSADRGSWETQYF. DNA of the CDR3: TGTGCCAGCAGCGCAGACAGGGGTTCGTGGGAGACCCAGTACTTC. The chain is built from TRBV7-8 and TRBJ2-5; TRBD1 aligns across 8 bases. J was trimmed by 5 bases and V by 5 bases; bases with no gene match: 10. CDR1 SGHVS and CDR2 FQNEAQ come from the germline V gene. The CDR3 runs to 15 residues.

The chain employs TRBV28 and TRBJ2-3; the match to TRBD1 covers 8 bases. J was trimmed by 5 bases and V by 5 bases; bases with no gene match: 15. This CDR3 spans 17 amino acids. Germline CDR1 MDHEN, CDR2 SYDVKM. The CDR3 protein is CASSPQGPGGELDTQYF. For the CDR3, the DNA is TGTGCCAGCAGTCCCCAGGGTCCAGGGGGCGAGTTAGATACGCAGTATTTT.

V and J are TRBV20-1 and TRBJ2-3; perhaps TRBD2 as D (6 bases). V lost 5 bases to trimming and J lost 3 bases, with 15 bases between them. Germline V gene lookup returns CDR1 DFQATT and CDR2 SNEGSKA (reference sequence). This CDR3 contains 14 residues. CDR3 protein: CSAQPGTSTDTQYF. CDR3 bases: TGCAGTGCTCAACCCGGGACTTCGACAGATACGCAGTATTTT.

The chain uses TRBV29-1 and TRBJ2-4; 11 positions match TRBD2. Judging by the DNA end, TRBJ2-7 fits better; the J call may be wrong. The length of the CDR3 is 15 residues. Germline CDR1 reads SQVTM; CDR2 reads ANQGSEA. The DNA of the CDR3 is TGCAGCGCCGGAGTGACTAGCGGGAACCACTACGAGCAGTACTTC. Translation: CSAGVTSGNHYEQYF.

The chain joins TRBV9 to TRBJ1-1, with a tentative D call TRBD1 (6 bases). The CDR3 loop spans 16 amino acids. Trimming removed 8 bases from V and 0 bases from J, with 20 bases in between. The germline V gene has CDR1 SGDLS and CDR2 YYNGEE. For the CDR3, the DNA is TGTGCCAGAGGGGGAGCTGGGCAGGATATGAACACTGAAGCTTTCTTT. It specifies CARGGAGQDMNTEAFF. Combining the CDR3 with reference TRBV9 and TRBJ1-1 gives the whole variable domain DSGVTQTPKHLITATGQRVTLRCSPRSGDLSVYWYQQSLDQGLQFLIQYYNGEERAKGNILERFSAQQFPDLHSELNLSSLELGDSALYFCARGGAGQDMNTEAFFGQGTRLTVV.

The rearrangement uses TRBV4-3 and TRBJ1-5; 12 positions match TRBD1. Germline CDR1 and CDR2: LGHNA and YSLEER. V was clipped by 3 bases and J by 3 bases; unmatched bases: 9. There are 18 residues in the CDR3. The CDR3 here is CASSQGQGAQQNNQPQHF. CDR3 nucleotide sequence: TGCGCCAGCAGCCAGGGACAGGGGGCGCAACAAAACAATCAGCCCCAGCATTTT.

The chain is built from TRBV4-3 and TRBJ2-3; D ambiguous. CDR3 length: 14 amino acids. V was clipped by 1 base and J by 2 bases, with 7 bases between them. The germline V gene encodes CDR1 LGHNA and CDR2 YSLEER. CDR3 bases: TGCGCCAGCAGCCAAGGGGTGACCACAGATACGCAGTATTTT. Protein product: CASSQGVTTDTQYF.

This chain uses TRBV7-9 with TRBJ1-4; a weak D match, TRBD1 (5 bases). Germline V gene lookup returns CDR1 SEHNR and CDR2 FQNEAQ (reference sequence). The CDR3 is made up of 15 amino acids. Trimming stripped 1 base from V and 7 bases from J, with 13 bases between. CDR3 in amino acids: CASSLEGPRGEKLFF. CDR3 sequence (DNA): TGTGCCAGCAGCTTAGAGGGACCGAGAGGTGAAAAACTGTTTTTT.

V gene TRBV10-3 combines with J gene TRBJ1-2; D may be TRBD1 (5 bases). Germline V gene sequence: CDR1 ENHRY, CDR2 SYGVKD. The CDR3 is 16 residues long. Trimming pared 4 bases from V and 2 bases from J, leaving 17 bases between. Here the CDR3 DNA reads TGTGCCATCAGTGGGACTGGGGAGGGGCCGAACTATGGCTACACCTTC. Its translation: CAISGTGEGPNYGYTF.

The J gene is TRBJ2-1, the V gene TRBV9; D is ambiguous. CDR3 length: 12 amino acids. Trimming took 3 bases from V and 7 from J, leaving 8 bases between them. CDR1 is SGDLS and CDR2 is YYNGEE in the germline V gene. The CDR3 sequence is CASSASGNEQFF. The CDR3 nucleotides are TGTGCCAGCAGCGCTAGTGGAAATGAGCAGTTCTTC. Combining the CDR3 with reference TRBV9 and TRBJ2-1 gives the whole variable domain DSGVTQTPKHLITATGQRVTLRCSPRSGDLSVYWYQQSLDQGLQFLIQYYNGEERAKGNILERFSAQQFPDLHSELNLSSLELGDSALYFCASSASGNEQFFGPGTRLTVL.

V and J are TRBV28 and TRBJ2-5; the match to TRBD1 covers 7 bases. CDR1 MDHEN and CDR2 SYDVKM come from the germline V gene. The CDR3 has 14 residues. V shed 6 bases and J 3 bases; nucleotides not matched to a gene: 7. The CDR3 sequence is CASRQTGLKETQYF. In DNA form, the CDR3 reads TGTGCCAGCAGACAGACAGGGTTAAAAGAGACCCAGTACTTC.

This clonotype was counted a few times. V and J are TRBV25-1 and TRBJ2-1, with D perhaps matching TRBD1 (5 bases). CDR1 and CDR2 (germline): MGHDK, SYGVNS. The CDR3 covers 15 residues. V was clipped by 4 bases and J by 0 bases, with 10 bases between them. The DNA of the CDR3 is TGTGCCAGCAGTGGGGGAAGGGGCTCCTACAATGAGCAGTTCTTC. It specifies CASSGGRGSYNEQFF.

CDR3 nucleotide sequence: TGCAGTGCTAGGTTTGGACTAGCGGGCCCCTCTGAGCAGTACTTC. This encodes CSARFGLAGPSEQYF. This chain links TRBV20-1 with TRBJ2-5; 11 nucleotides agree with TRBD2. The J segment lost 11 bases and the V segment lost 3 bases, leaving 14 bases of the junction unmatched. The CDR3 has 15 residues. Germline loops: CDR1 DFQATT, CDR2 SNEGSKA (reference sequence).

CDR3 sequence reads: CASTSRGAGLQETQYF. For the CDR3, the DNA is TGTGCCAGCACCTCAAGGGGGGCAGGACTACAAGAGACCCAGTACTTC. The chain uses TRBV27 and TRBJ2-5; the D gene could be TRBD1 or TRBD2 (6 bases each). Trimming took off 7 bases at V and 2 bases at J, with 20 bases between the two ends. The germline V gene has CDR1 MNHEY and CDR2 SMNVEV (reference sequence). There are 16 residues in the CDR3.

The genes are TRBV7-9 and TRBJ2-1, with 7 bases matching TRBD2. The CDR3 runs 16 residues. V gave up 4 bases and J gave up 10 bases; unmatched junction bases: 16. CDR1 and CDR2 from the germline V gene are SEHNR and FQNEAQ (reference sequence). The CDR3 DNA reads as TGTGCCAGCAGCTCCCCGGAACGGGAGGCATTGAGGGAGCAGTTCTTC. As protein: CASSSPEREALREQFF.